The entry below describes one T cell receptor beta chain. The germline V gene has CDR1 MNHNY and CDR2 SVGAGI (reference sequence). The CDR3 has 15 residues. The germline V and J ends were trimmed by 6 bases and 6 bases, with 17 bases remaining between them. The source of the sample is a study of cytomegalovirus exposure and HLA in healthy donors. The table came from immunoSEQ multiplex PCR; TCRdb's copy has only in-frame clones and leaves some out. The sample records tens of thousands of clones, 95% being singletons. The chain recombines TRBV6-6 with TRBJ2-2; D is undetermined. This clonotype originated in a woman aged 18-30 years in good health and CMV-seropositive. Source material: PBMCs. The CDR3 DNA reads TGTGCCAGCAGCCATTACATGGCTGTCTCCGGGGAGCTGTTTTTT. As protein: CASSHYMAVSGELFF.